Shown below are 19 T cell receptor beta chains from a single sample sequenced in a study of OX40 agonist ivuxolimab in advanced cancers. Sequenced by immunoSEQ multiplex PCR; TCRdb stores in-frame clones only, minus some. In the table there are roughly 53,000 clones, about four fifths of which are singletons. Sample: CD4+ or CD8+ T cells sorted from blood, taken in a trial of the OX40 agonist ivuxolimab. The source of these receptors is an adult with an advanced solid tumor such as melanoma, head and neck, liver or kidney cancer.

The chain recombines TRBV10-1 with TRBJ2-1, with 10 bases matching TRBD2. Germline CDR1 is WNHNN and CDR2 is SYGVQD (reference sequence). The J segment lost 1 base and the V segment lost 5 bases, leaving 8 bases of the junction unmatched. The CDR3 loop spans 17 amino acids. CDR3 residues: CASSRAGGPRSYNEQFF. The CDR3 DNA reads as TGCGCCAGCAGTCGAGCGGGGGGGCCTAGGTCCTACAATGAGCAGTTCTTC.

The chain has TRBV7-2 and TRBJ1-3; D gene ambiguous. V dropped 1 base and J dropped 1 base, with 8 bases sitting between them. Germline assignment: CDR1 SGHTA and CDR2 FQGNSA. CDR3 size: 15 residues. The CDR3 nucleotides are TGTGCCAGCAGCTTAGAAACGGGTTCTGGAAACACCATATATTTT. Protein: CASSLETGSGNTIYF.

The chain uses TRBV7-9 and TRBJ1-1; the D gene is possibly TRBD1 (6 bases). This CDR3 has 14 residues. CDR1 SEHNR and CDR2 FQNEAQ come from the germline V gene (reference sequence). V was trimmed by 8 bases and J by 5 bases, leaving 18 bases between them. CDR3 in DNA: TGTGCCAGCCTTTCGGGGGCAGCGGGGACTGAAGCTTTCTTT. Translating gives CASLSGAAGTEAFF.

This chain joins TRBV10-3 and TRBJ1-1; TRBD1 is a possible D gene (6 bases). The V end was cut by 7 bases, the J end by 4 bases, with 16 bases between. The CDR3 runs 14 residues. Germline lookup yields CDR1 ENHRY and CDR2 SYGVKD. CDR3 region: CAITPGGRTTEAFF. DNA of the CDR3: TGTGCCATCACCCCGGGGGGGCGGACCACTGAAGCTTTCTTT.

Note on this clone: Germline and junction disagree at one end, which may indicate a read error. CDR3 residues: CASSFGLAGAQNIQYF. The CDR3 DNA is TGTGCCAGCAGTTTCGGACTAGCGGGAGCCCAAAACATTCAGTACTTC. V gene TRBV28 combines with J gene TRBJ2-4, with TRBD2 matching 13 bases. The CDR3 length is 16 residues. In germline, CDR1 is MDHEN, CDR2 SYDVKM.

The table lists this clone with a few counts. This sequence joins TRBV18 and TRBJ2-5, with 8 bases identical to TRBD1. Losses at the gene ends were 1 base for V and 1 base for J; bases not matched to a gene: 2. Germline assignment: CDR1 KGHSH and CDR2 LQKENI. The CDR3 runs 15 residues. The CDR3 DNA sequence: TGTGCCAGCTCACCACGGACAGGGAGCCAAGAGACCCAGTACTTC. It specifies CASSPRTGSQETQYF. The full variable domain, rest sourced from reference TRBV18 and TRBJ2-5, is NAGVMQNPRHLVRRRGQEARLRCSPMKGHSHVYWYRQLPEEGLKFMVYLQKENIIDESGMPKERFSAEFPKEGPSILRIQQVVRGDSAAYFCASSPRTGSQETQYFGPGTRLLVL.

This clone was seen a few times. The V call is TRBV30, the J call TRBJ1-2; D is unresolved. The CDR3 consists of 12 residues. Trimming left V 5 bases short and J 0 bases short, with 7 bases between. CDR1 is GTSNPN and CDR2 is SVGIG in the germline V gene (reference sequence). This CDR3 is CAWPASNYGYTF. CDR3 DNA sequence: TGTGCCTGGCCGGCCTCTAACTATGGCTACACCTTC. Filled out from reference TRBV30 and TRBJ1-2, the complete variable domain reads SQTIHQWPATLVQPVGSPLSLECTVEGTSNPNLYWYRQAAGRGLQLLFYSVGIGQISSEVPQNLSASRPQDRQFILSSKKLLLSDSGFYLCAWPASNYGYTFGSGTRLTVV.

This chain uses TRBV18 with TRBJ2-7, with 9 positions matching TRBD1. Germline values: CDR1 KGHSH, CDR2 LQKENI. V shed 9 bases, J shed 9 bases, and the junction held 9 bases outside the gene matches. CDR3 length: 12 residues. CDR3 nucleotide sequence: TGTGCCAGTTTCGCGGGACAGGGTGTGCAGTACTTC. Its protein is CASFAGQGVQYF.

This clone is a singleton in its sample. The V gene is TRBV28, the J gene TRBJ2-3; D possibly corresponds to TRBD2 (5 bases). V lost 5 bases and J 6 bases, leaving 18 bases between the germline ends. The germline gives CDR1 MDHEN, CDR2 SYDVKM. CDR3 length: 15 amino acids. This CDR3 reads CASSLPSNYGDTQYF. Here the CDR3 DNA reads TGTGCCAGCAGTCTGCCTAGCAATTACGGGGATACGCAGTATTTT.

The CDR3 spells CASSDRLMNTEAFF. DNA of the CDR3: TGTGCCAGCAGCGATAGATTGATGAACACTGAAGCTTTCTTT. The chain is built from TRBV6-5 and TRBJ1-1; no clear D gene. Germline-derived CDR1 and CDR2 are MNHEY and SVGAGI. CDR3 length equals 14 residues. V shed 6 bases and J shed 0 bases, with 11 bases lying between them.

The rearrangement uses TRBV7-8 and TRBJ1-2; D gene unclear. There are 14 residues in the CDR3. Trimming pared 1 base from V and 2 bases from J, leaving 8 bases between. Per germline, CDR1 SGHVS and CDR2 FQNEAQ. This CDR3 reads CASSLGGTNYGYTF. The CDR3 DNA is TGTGCCAGCAGCTTAGGGGGTACCAACTATGGCTACACCTTC.

The rearrangement links TRBV5-1 to TRBJ1-2; TRBD1 agrees at 7 bases. Germline-derived CDR1 and CDR2 are SGHRS and YFSETQ. CDR3 length: 17 amino acids. Trimming removed 4 bases from V and 8 bases from J; junction bases left unmatched: 20. The CDR3 DNA is TGCGCCAGCAGCACCCAGGGGGGAAATGGATTCCGAGGCGGCTACACCTTC. This gives the protein CASSTQGGNGFRGGYTF.

The V call is TRBV9, the J call TRBJ2-2, with TRBD1 identical over 7 bases. Germline-derived CDR1 and CDR2 are SGDLS and YYNGEE. The V gene end was trimmed by 2 bases and the J gene end by 6 bases; junction bases not matched to a gene: 4. The CDR3 contains 14 residues. For the CDR3, the DNA is TGTGCCAGCAGCGTCGTTGGACAGGCCGGGGAGCTGTTTTTT. It is translated as CASSVVGQAGELFF.

This clone occurred once. The J gene is TRBJ2-5, the V gene TRBV5-6, with TRBD1 matching over 10 bases. The V and J ends lost 3 bases and 1 base, in that order; junction bases with no gene match: 6. CDR3 length: 16 residues. Per germline, CDR1 SGHDT and CDR2 YYEEEE. The CDR3 here is CASSWGTGAPQETQYF. The CDR3 DNA reads as TGTGCCAGCAGCTGGGGGACAGGGGCGCCCCAAGAGACCCAGTACTTC.

CDR3 loop: CAISVGGEETQYF. The CDR3 DNA reads as TGTGCCATCAGTGTTGGGGGCGAGGAGACCCAGTACTTC. The chain joins TRBV10-3 to TRBJ2-5; the D gene is possibly TRBD1 (6 bases). Trimming stripped 4 bases from V and 5 bases from J, with 11 bases between. The CDR3 contains 13 residues. Germline CDR1 and CDR2: ENHRY and SYGVKD.

This clone was counted between two and nine times. CDR3 nucleotide sequence: TGTGCCAGCAGCGGACAGGGGGCGTTTGCCTACGAGCAGTACTTC. It is translated as CASSGQGAFAYEQYF. The V call is TRBV7-9, the J call TRBJ2-7; 11 bases match TRBD1. This CDR3 has 15 residues. The germline CDR1 and CDR2 sequences are SEHNR and FQNEAQ (reference sequence). V trimming: 5 bases; J trimming: 2 bases; junction bases outside the gene matches: 5. The whole variable domain, filled in from reference TRBV7-9 and TRBJ2-7, reads DTGVSQNPRHKITKRGQNVTFRCDPISEHNRLYWYRQTLGQGPEFLTYFQNEAQLEKSRLLSDRFSAERPKGSFSTLEIQRTEQGDSAMYLCASSGQGAFAYEQYFGPGTRLTVT.

This clone appeared once. The V and J genes are TRBV30 and TRBJ1-6, with a weak D call TRBD1 (5 bases). The length of the CDR3 is 14 residues. Germline V gives CDR1 GTSNPN, CDR2 SVGIG (reference sequence). V gave up 0 bases and J gave up 8 bases, with 11 bases separating them. The CDR3 DNA sequence: TGTGCCTGGAGTGTTGGCAGGGAGTATTCACCCCTCCACTTT. Translation gives CAWSVGREYSPLHF.

The V gene is TRBV14, the J gene TRBJ2-3; TRBD1 agrees at 7 bases. The junction had 8 bases not matched to a gene; V was cut back by 4 bases and J by 7 bases. The CDR3 consists of 14 residues. Germline lookup yields CDR1 SGHDN and CDR2 FVKESK. The CDR3 is CASSLRGRSNTQYF. DNA of the CDR3: TGTGCCAGCAGCCTTAGGGGGCGGTCAAATACGCAGTATTTT.

This chain joins TRBV19 and TRBJ1-2; a weak D match, TRBD1 (6 bases). This CDR3 spans 16 amino acids. Trimming took off 10 bases at V and 7 bases at J, with 28 bases between the two ends. The germline CDR1 and CDR2 sequences are LNHDA and SQIVND (reference sequence). In DNA, the CDR3 is TGTGCCACCATTGATAATTCGGGACACTCGATATTTGGCTACACCTTC. Amino acids: CATIDNSGHSIFGYTF.